This TCR beta chain was obtained from a study of T-cell reconstitution after alpha-beta-depleted transplantation in children. CDR3 length equals 14 residues. J lost 4 bases, V lost 7 bases, and 4 bases had no gene match. Germline CDR1 SEHNR, CDR2 FQNEAQ (reference sequence). Researchers prepared the TCRbeta library using unique molecular identifiers, the study reports. MiXCR, applied by TCRdb to the PCR reads, yields one record per CDR3 protein. The data show about 370,000 distinct CDR3 sequences, approximately 20% seen once. The chain has TRBV7-9 and TRBJ2-6, with TRBD1 identical over 7 bases. Sequencing used PBMCs from the stem cell graft donor, obtained from the stem cell graft. The TCR sequence derives from a human donor who donated a stem cell graft to a child with acute myeloid leukemia. CDR3 region: CASTMGQGANVLTF. CDR3 nucleotide sequence: TGTGCCAGCACCATGGGACAGGGGGCCAACGTCCTGACTTTC.